The present TCR beta chain was sequenced within a study of blood T cell repertoires in COVID-19. On the study more broadly: Samples representing acute and convalescent COVID-19 were sourced from the United States, Italy and Spain. T cells, B-cell-depleted T cells, or PBMCs supplied cDNA or gDNA.

With 3 bases clipped from V and 8 bases from J, the junction kept 3 bases outside the gene matches. Germline V gene sequence: CDR1 DFQATT, CDR2 SNEGSKA (reference sequence). The CDR3 runs 11 residues. Per the authors' pipeline: Nucleated cell number was recorded as an estimate derived from reference gene primer amplification. Here immunoSEQ multiplex PCR was the method, and the copy in TCRdb shows in-frame clones only, minus some. Clone size and V and J calls were adopted from that table, with D and trimming inferred from the DNA. The sample includes roughly 250,000 clones, around 89% seen only once; the top ten take approximately 0.84%.

Input material: peripheral blood. The receptor's source is a young man with acute or convalescent COVID-19. This chain links TRBV20-1 with TRBJ1-2; 7 bases fit TRBD1. CDR3 loop: CSASGTAGYTF. As DNA, the CDR3 is TGCAGTGCTAGCGGGACAGCCGGCTACACCTTC.